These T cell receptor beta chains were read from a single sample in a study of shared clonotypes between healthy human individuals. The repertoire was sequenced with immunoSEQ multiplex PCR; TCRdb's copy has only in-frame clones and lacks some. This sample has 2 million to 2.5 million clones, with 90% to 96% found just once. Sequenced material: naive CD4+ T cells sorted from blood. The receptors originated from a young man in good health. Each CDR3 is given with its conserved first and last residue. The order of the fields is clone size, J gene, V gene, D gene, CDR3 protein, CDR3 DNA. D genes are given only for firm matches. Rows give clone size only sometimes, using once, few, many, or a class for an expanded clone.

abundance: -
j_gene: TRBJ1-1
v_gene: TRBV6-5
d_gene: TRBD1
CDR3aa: CASRPPGQPNTEAFF
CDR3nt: TGTGCCAGCAGACCGCCGGGACAGCCGAACACTGAAGCTTTCTTT

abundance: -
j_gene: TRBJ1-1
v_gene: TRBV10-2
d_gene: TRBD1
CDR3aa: CASSTGGTEAFF
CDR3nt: TGCGCCAGCAGTACAGGGGGTACTGAAGCTTTCTTT

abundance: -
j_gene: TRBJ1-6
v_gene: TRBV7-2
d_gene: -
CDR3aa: CASSLARGLRNSPLHF
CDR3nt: TGTGCCAGCAGCTTAGCCCGGGGGCTTCGGAATTCACCCCTCCACTTT

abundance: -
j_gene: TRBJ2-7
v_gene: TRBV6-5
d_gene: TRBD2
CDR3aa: CASSFYSSGSYEQYF
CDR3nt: TGTGCCAGCAGTTTTTACTCTAGCGGGAGCTACGAGCAGTACTTC

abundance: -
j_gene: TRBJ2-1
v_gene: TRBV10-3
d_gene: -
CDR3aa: CAISESTGQYNEQFF
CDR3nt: TGTGCCATCAGTGAGTCAACAGGGCAGTACAATGAGCAGTTCTTC

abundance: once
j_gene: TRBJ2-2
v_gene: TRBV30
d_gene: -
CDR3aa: CAWSDEPNTGELFF
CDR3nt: TGTGCCTGGAGTGACGAGCCGAACACCGGGGAGCTGTTTTTT

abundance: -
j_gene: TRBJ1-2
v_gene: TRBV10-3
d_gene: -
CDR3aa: CAISDEGERGYTF
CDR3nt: TGTGCCATCAGTGACGAGGGGGAGAGGGGCTACACCTTC

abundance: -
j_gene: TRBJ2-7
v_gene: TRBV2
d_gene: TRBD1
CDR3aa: CASMMTGGSREQYF
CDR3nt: TGTGCCAGCATGATGACAGGGGGGTCTAGGGAGCAGTACTTC

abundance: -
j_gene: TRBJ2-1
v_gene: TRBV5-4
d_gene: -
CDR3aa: CASSLGGEDEQFF
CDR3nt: TGTGCCAGCAGCTTAGGAGGGGAAGATGAGCAGTTCTTC

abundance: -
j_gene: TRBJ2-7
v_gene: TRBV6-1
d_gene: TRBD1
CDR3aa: CASSDTSRGRGKYEQYF
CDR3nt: TGTGCCAGCAGTGATACTTCGAGGGGCAGGGGGAAATACGAGCAGTACTTC

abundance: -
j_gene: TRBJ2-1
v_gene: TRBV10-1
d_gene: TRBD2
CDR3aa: CASSSGLADNEQFF
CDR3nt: TGCGCCAGCAGCTCGGGACTAGCGGACAATGAGCAGTTCTTC

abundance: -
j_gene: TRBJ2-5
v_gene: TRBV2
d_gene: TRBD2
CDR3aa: CASRAGGGQETQYF
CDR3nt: TGTGCCAGCAGAGCTGGGGGGGGACAAGAGACCCAGTACTTC

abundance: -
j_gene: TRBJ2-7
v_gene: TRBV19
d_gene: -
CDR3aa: CASSQQGPSYEQYF
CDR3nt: TGTGCCAGTAGTCAACAGGGTCCCTCCTACGAGCAGTACTTC

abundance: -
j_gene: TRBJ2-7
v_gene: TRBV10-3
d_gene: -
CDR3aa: CAISGGTGMAGASYEQYF
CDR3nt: TGTGCCATCAGTGGAGGAACAGGGATGGCGGGGGCCTCCTACGAGCAGTACTTC

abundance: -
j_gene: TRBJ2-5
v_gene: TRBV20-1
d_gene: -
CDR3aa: CSASRGTQYF
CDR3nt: TGCAGTGCTAGTAGGGGGACCCAGTACTTC

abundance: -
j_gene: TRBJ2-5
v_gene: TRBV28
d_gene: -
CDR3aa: CASSRGPPFQETQYF
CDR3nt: TGTGCCAGCAGCCGGGGGCCCCCCTTCCAAGAGACCCAGTACTTC

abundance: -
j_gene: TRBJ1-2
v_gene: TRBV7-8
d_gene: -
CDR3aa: CASSLSAGMTNYGYTF
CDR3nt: TGTGCCAGCAGCTTATCGGCAGGAATGACTAACTATGGCTACACCTTC

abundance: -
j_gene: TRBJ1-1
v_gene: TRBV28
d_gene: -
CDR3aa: CASSLRGAIRYTEAFF
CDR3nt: TGTGCCAGCAGTTTAAGGGGGGCCATACGGTACACTGAAGCTTTCTTT

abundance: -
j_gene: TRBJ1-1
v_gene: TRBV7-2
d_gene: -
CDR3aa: CASSQAIIRGEAFF
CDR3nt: TGTGCCAGCAGCCAGGCCATCATCCGGGGTGAAGCTTTCTTT

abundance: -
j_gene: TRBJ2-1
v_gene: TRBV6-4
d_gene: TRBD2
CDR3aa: CASSPGLTYNEQFF
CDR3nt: TGTGCCAGCAGTCCGGGACTAACCTACAATGAGCAGTTCTTC

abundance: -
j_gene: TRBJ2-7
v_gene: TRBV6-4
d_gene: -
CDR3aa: CASPLRRDSYEQYF
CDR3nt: TGTGCCAGCCCTTTAAGACGTGACTCCTACGAGCAGTACTTC

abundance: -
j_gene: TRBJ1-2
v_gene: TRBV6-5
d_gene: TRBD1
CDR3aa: CASRLPGTGFGYTF
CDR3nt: TGTGCCAGCCGGCTTCCCGGGACAGGTTTCGGCTACACCTTC

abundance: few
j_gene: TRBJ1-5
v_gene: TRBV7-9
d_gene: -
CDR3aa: CASSLAGQPQHF
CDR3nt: TGTGCCAGCAGCTTGGCGGGTCAGCCCCAGCATTTT

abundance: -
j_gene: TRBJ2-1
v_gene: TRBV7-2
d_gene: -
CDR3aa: CASSLAFVAAYNEQFF
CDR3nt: TGTGCCAGCAGCTTAGCTTTTGTGGCAGCCTACAATGAGCAGTTCTTC

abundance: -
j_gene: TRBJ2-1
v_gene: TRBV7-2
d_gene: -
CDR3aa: CASSSYRDNNEQFF
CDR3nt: TGTGCCAGCAGCTCATACCGAGACAACAATGAGCAGTTCTTC

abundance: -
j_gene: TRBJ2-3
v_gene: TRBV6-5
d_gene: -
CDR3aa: CASSRDGDTQYF
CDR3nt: TGTGCCAGCAGCCGGGACGGCGATACGCAGTATTTT

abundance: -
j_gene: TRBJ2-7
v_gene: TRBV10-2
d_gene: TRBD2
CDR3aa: CASSGLAGGASSYEQYF
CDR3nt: TGCGCCAGCAGTGGACTAGCGGGAGGGGCGAGCTCCTACGAGCAGTACTTC

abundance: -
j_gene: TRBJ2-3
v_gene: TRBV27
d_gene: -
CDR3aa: CASSPVHTDTQYF
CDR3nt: TGTGCCAGCAGTCCTGTACACACAGATACGCAGTATTTT